This is a list of T cell receptor beta chains from one sample in a study of cytomegalovirus exposure and HLA in healthy donors. The repertoire was sequenced with immunoSEQ multiplex PCR; TCRdb's copy has only in-frame clones and lacks some. This table holds 130,000 to 150,000 clones, approximately 70% found once. Sequences were obtained from PBMCs. The receptors were sampled from a young woman in good health and CMV-seronegative. The CDR3 runs from the conserved cysteine through the conserved F or W. Fields, in order: J gene, clone size, V gene, CDR3 protein. Clone size is stated in some rows and not others, as once, few, many or a class when expanded.

TRBJ1-1	few	TRBV18	CASSPPFAVEAFF
TRBJ1-5	few	TRBV2	CASSGQGAHQPQHF
TRBJ1-3	few	TRBV2	CASSADSSGNTIYF
TRBJ1-2	.	TRBV5-1	CASSDDSDYGYTF
TRBJ1-1	.	TRBV7-9	CSSSFPRLGQGSMNTEAFF
TRBJ1-6	.	TRBV11-2	CASSLRTGPNSPLHF
TRBJ1-5	.	TRBV4-3	CASSQEENQPQHF
TRBJ2-4	.	TRBV7-8	CASSLAGILAKNIQYF
TRBJ2-2	few	TRBV5-1	CASSLVGQNTGELFF
TRBJ2-3	once	TRBV7-9	CASSSGQSRSGDTQYF
TRBJ1-5	.	TRBV19	CASSIDTRGNQPQHF
TRBJ1-2	.	TRBV6-1	CASSDNRGVNYGYTF
TRBJ1-1	.	TRBV2	CASMRGAVMNTEAFF
TRBJ1-5	.	TRBV4-1	CASSQTTGFNQPQHF
TRBJ1-1	.	TRBV6-5	CASSPLGRSRTEAFF
TRBJ1-5	.	TRBV18	CASSPTPTSQPQHF
TRBJ2-1	.	TRBV18	CASSLNRDRGSYNEQFF
TRBJ1-1	.	TRBV30	CAWSPPAGVNTEAFF
TRBJ1-1	.	TRBV9	CASSIMTANTEAFF
TRBJ2-5	.	TRBV4-3	CASSQETPTGTETQYF
TRBJ2-7	.	TRBV27	CASSLSLLSYEQYF
TRBJ2-5	.	TRBV5-4	CASRSTGTKQETQYF
TRBJ2-5	.	TRBV11-3	CASSLDLWTSGQETQYF
TRBJ2-3	.	TRBV9	CASSVVGTSFTDTQYF
TRBJ2-5	.	TRBV19	CASSIRWTGGGGETQYF
TRBJ2-3	.	TRBV5-4	CASKSSGGRDTQYF
TRBJ2-7	.	TRBV25-1	CASSERQGSPYEQYF
TRBJ2-1	.	TRBV29-1	CSVSGRNYNEQFF
TRBJ1-3	.	TRBV5-1	CASSDGISGNTIYF
TRBJ1-3	.	TRBV2	CASSTVQGSGNTIYF
TRBJ2-1	few	TRBV7-2	CASSGKGLAGSYNEQFF
TRBJ1-6	.	TRBV28	CASSLFRGLSSPLHF
TRBJ2-5	few	TRBV7-9	CASILDNPGETQYF
TRBJ2-7	.	TRBV28	CASSLGLVGQDPYEQYF
TRBJ2-7	.	TRBV4-2	CASSQDRRGREQYF
TRBJ2-5	.	TRBV11-3	CASSLGVGSGGSETQYF
TRBJ2-4	few	TRBV18	CASSPGTGGQNIQYF
TRBJ2-5	.	TRBV2	CASLNRPTETQYF
TRBJ1-3	.	TRBV9	CASSAGTGVYTIYF
TRBJ1-1	few	TRBV9	CASSVDPGQGSTEAFF
TRBJ1-1	.	TRBV7-9	CASSHDWRGAFF
TRBJ2-3	.	TRBV5-1	CASSAGLLAEGEAQYF
TRBJ2-5	once	TRBV7-2	CASSYRVAGGETQYF
TRBJ2-5	few	TRBV29-1	CSVPPDGPGAQYF
TRBJ1-2	.	TRBV6-5	CASRRQANDYGYTF
TRBJ2-1	few	TRBV7-9	CASSLAGWNEQFF
TRBJ2-5	few	TRBV5-6	CASSQFQETQYF
TRBJ2-2	.	TRBV5-1	CACGQTINTGELFF
TRBJ2-1	.	TRBV27	CASRREPLYNEQFF
TRBJ1-1	few	TRBV6-5	CASSYYTGGTEAFF
TRBJ1-2	.	TRBV28	CASRLGQGVLGYTF
TRBJ2-3	.	TRBV11-2	CASSSVTDTQYF
TRBJ1-2	few	TRBV5-6	CASSLGTGSVFNGYTF
TRBJ2-7	.	TRBV6-6	CASTPDRVEQYF